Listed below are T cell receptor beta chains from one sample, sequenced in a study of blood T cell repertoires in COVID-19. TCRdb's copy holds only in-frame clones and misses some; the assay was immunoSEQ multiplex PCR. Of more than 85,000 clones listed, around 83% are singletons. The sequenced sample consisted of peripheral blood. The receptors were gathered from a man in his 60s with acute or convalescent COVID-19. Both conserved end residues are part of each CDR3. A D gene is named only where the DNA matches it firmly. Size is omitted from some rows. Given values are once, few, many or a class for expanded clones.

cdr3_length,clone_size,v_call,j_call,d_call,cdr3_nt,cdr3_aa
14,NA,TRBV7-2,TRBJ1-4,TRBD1,TGTGCCAGCAGCCCCCGGACAGGGCATGAAAAACTGTTTTTT,CASSPRTGHEKLFF
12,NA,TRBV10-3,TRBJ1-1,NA,TGTGCCATCAGGCCAGAAAACACTGAAGCTTTCTTT,CAIRPENTEAFF
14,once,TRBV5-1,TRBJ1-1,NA,TGCGCCAGCAGGCGAAGCCCCTTTTCTAGTGAAGCTTTCTTT,CASRRSPFSSEAFF
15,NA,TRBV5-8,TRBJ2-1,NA,TGTGCCAGCAGCTTGGGCAGGGCCTCCTACAATGAGCAGTTCTTC,CASSLGRASYNEQFF
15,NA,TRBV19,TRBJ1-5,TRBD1,TGTGCCAGTAGAAGACAGGGGAATAGCAATCAGCCCCAGCATTTT,CASRRQGNSNQPQHF
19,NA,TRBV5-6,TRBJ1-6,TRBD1,TGTGCCAGCAGCTTGGAGGGTCCGGGACAGGCTACCTATAATTCACCCCTCCACTTT,CASSLEGPGQATYNSPLHF
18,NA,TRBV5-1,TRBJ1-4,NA,TGCGCCAGCAGCCCGCCTGCCAATGGGGAGCGTGGTAATGAAAAACTGTTTTTT,CASSPPANGERGNEKLFF
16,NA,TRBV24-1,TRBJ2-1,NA,TGTGCCACCAGTGATTTGGAGGGGGCGGGGTACAATGAGCAGTTCTTC,CATSDLEGAGYNEQFF
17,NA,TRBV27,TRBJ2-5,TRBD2,TGTGCCAGCAGTCCCTTGGGACTAGCGGGGCTGCTTGAGACCCAGTACTTC,CASSPLGLAGLLETQYF
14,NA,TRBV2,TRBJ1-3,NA,TGTGCCAGCAGTCTACCGGTCTCTGGAAACACCATATATTTT,CASSLPVSGNTIYF
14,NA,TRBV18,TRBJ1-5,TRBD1,TGTGCCAGCTCACCACAACAGGGGAGAGAGCCCCAGCATTTT,CASSPQQGREPQHF
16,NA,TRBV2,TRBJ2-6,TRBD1,TGTGCCAGCAGGGGACAGGGGAGGTCTGGGGCCAACGTCCTGACTTTC,CASRGQGRSGANVLTF
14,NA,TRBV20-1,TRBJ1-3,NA,TGCAGTGCTAGTAACAGGGTCTCTGGAAACACCATATATTTT,CSASNRVSGNTIYF
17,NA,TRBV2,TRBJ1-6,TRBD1,TGTGCCAGCAGTGAAGCACGGACAGGGGGCATTGGTTCACCCCTCCACTTT,CASSEARTGGIGSPLHF
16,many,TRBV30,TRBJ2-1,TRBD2,TGTGCCTGGAGTGTACTAAGTTCTCGGACTAGACCCGAGCAGTTCTTC,CAWSVLSSRTRPEQFF
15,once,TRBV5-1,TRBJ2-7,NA,TGCGCCAGCAGCTACGCAGGGGATGGTTCCTACGAGCAGTACTTC,CASSYAGDGSYEQYF
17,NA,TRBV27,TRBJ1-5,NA,TGTGCCAGCAGTCCAGTTCGGGGTAAGGGAAGCAATCAGCCCCAGCATTTT,CASSPVRGKGSNQPQHF
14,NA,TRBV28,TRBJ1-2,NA,TGTGCCAGCAGTTTAGGAGGGGATAACTATGGCTACACCTTC,CASSLGGDNYGYTF
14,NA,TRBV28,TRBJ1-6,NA,TGTGCCAGCAGTTTAGCGCCCCCTAATTCACCCCTCCACTTT,CASSLAPPNSPLHF
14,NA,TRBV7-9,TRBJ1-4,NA,TGTGCCAGCAGCTTAGGGGGCGGAAAGGAAAAACTGTTTTTT,CASSLGGGKEKLFF
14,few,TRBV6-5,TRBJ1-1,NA,TGTGCCAGCAGCCACAACCCAGGGGTAACTGAAGCTTTCTTT,CASSHNPGVTEAFF
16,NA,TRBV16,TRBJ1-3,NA,TGTGCCAGCAGCCAACTAGCCGGGCCTGCGGGAAACACCATATATTTT,CASSQLAGPAGNTIYF
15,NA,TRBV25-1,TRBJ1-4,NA,TGTGCCAGCAGTGTCGCCGGGGCAACTAATGAAAAACTGTTTTTT,CASSVAGATNEKLFF
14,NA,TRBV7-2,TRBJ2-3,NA,TGTGCCAGCAGCCTCGGGACTAGCACAGATACGCAGTATTTT,CASSLGTSTDTQYF
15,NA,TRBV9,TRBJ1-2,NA,TGTGCCAGCAGCGACAACTCCAGGGGTCTCTATGGCTACACCTTC,CASSDNSRGLYGYTF
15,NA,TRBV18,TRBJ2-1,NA,TGTGCCAGCTCACCACCGGGGAGTATTTACAATGAGCAGTTCTTC,CASSPPGSIYNEQFF
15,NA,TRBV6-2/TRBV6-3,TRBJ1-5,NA,TGTGCCAGCAGCTCGGCGGGGGGAGCAAATCAGCCCCAGCATTTT,CASSSAGGANQPQHF
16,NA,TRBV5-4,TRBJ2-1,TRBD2,TGTGCCAGCAGCCCAGGCGGGGGGAGCTCCTACAATGAGCAGTTCTTC,CASSPGGGSSYNEQFF
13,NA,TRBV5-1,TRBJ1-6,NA,TGCGCCAGCAGCTTGAGAGAGGAGGCACCCCTCCACTTT,CASSLREEAPLHF
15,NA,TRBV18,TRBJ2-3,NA,TGTGCCAGCTCACCACAAAGGGGGTCCACAGATACGCAGTATTTT,CASSPQRGSTDTQYF
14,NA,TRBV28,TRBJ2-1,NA,TGTGCCAGCAGCCGCAGGGTCTCCTCCGTTGAGCAGTTCTTC,CASSRRVSSVEQFF
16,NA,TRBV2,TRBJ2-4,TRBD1,TGTGCCAGCAGTAAGGACAGGGGGGGAGGCAAAAACATTCAGTACTTC,CASSKDRGGGKNIQYF
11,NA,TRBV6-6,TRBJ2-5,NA,TGTGCCAGCCTCCGCCAAGAGACCCAGTACTTC,CASLRQETQYF
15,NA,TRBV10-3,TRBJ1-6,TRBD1,TGTGCCATCAGTGAAGGTGACAGGGACAATTCACCCCTCCACTTT,CAISEGDRDNSPLHF
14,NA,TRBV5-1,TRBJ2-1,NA,TGCGCCAGCAGCTGGGACTCAACTTACAATGAGCAGTTCTTC,CASSWDSTYNEQFF
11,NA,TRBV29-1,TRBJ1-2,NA,TGCAGCGTTGAAGTTCTCTATGGCTACACCTTC,CSVEVLYGYTF